A single TCR beta chain is shown here with its context. CDR1 is SGHTA and CDR2 is FQGNSA in the germline V gene. The CDR3 contains 13 residues. Trimming removed 5 bases at V and 1 base at J, with 8 bases between. The sample originates from a study of cytomegalovirus exposure and HLA in healthy donors. Turning to the study itself: An earlier analysis found under 130 million unique TCR beta sequences from about 190 million T cells.

The PCR was carried out with 60 Vbeta primers and 13 Jbeta primers. Assay used: immunoSEQ multiplex PCR; TCRdb lists only in-frame clones, some missing. The sample consists of more than 70,000 clones, around three quarters of them appearing once. Specimen: PBMCs. The receptor was isolated from a man aged 25 to 45 in good health and CMV-seropositive. V usage is TRBV7-2 and J usage is TRBJ1-1, with unresolved D. The CDR3 sequence: CASSTTPNTEAFF. The CDR3 coding sequence is TGTGCCAGCAGCACTACACCGAACACTGAAGCTTTCTTT. The full variable domain, its missing parts supplied by reference TRBV7-2 and TRBJ1-1, is GAGVSQSPSNKVTEKGKDVELRCDPISGHTALYWYRQSLGQGLEFLIYFQGNSAPDKSGLPSDRFSAERTGGSVSTLTIQRTQQEDSAVYLCASSTTPNTEAFFGQGTRLTVV.